These 32 T cell receptor beta chains were sequenced from one sample in a study of memory CD4+ T cells and cytomegalovirus serostatus. Clones were read by immunoSEQ multiplex PCR, and TCRdb kept only the in-frame ones, dropping some. Here the sample spans about 58,000 clones, more than 70% being singletons. Single viable CD3+CD4+CD8-CD45RO+ cells were sorted as the memory CD4+ T cells. Sequenced: memory CD4+ T cells from blood. The receptor set was obtained from an adult in good health and CMV-seronegative. Some clones in this sample may be carry-over from other donors' samples.

J is TRBJ2-5 and V is TRBV5-4, with 9 bases identical to TRBD2. J was trimmed by 5 bases and V by 4 bases; bases with no gene match: 12. This CDR3 contains 16 residues. Germline assignment: CDR1 SGHNT and CDR2 YYREEE (reference sequence). The CDR3 DNA follows: TGTGCCAGCAGCCCTCCCGTTGGGCGGGAGGGGGAGACCCAGTACTTC. Protein: CASSPPVGREGETQYF.

This chain uses TRBV5-4 with TRBJ2-7; D is unclear. Trimming cost V 3 bases and J 4 bases, with 8 bases left between them. The CDR3 extends over 12 amino acids. Looked up from germline, CDR1 is SGHNT and CDR2 is YYREEE (reference sequence). The CDR3 nucleotides read TGTGCCAGCAGCTCGGGCGGTTACGAGCAGTACTTC. It codes for CASSSGGYEQYF.

V usage is TRBV6-1 and J usage is TRBJ1-2; 8 bases match TRBD1. CDR3 size: 13 residues. The germline V gene encodes CDR1 MNHNS and CDR2 SASEGT. The ends lost 2 bases at V and 9 bases at J; junction bases unmatched: 5. CDR3 region: CASSENTGGSYTF. In DNA, the CDR3 is TGTGCCAGCAGTGAAAATACAGGGGGGAGCTACACCTTC.

V and J are TRBV7-2 and TRBJ1-4, with D uncertain. The CDR3 extends over 14 amino acids. Germline CDR1 SGHTA, CDR2 FQGNSA. The V gene lost 1 base and the J gene lost 5 bases, with 8 bases spanning the gap. CDR3 region: CASSLDRPNEKLFF. Written as DNA, the CDR3 is TGTGCCAGCAGCTTAGACAGACCAAATGAAAAACTGTTTTTT.

The gene calls are TRBV10-3 and TRBJ2-7, with unresolved D. This CDR3 is built from 13 residues. The V gene lost 2 bases and the J gene lost 4 bases, with 9 bases spanning the gap. In germline, CDR1 is ENHRY, CDR2 SYGVKD. As DNA, the CDR3 is TGTGCCATCAGTGAGGACCCGAAGTACGAGCAGTACTTC. Protein: CAISEDPKYEQYF.

This chain connects TRBV28 to TRBJ2-1; a weak D match, TRBD1 (6 bases). The CDR3 has 14 residues. Germline assignment: CDR1 MDHEN and CDR2 SYDVKM. The V gene lost 4 bases and the J gene lost 13 bases, with 20 bases spanning the gap. The CDR3 DNA follows: TGTGCCAGCAGTTCCCGGACAGCACTCCAGGTCCAGTTCTTC. Translated, it gives CASSSRTALQVQFF.

The J gene is TRBJ2-7, the V gene TRBV28; TRBD1 aligns across 7 bases. V lost 4 bases to trimming and J lost 2 bases; unmatched junction nucleotides: 8. The germline CDR1 and CDR2 sequences are MDHEN and SYDVKM. The CDR3 length is 15 residues. The CDR3 bases are TGTGCCAGCAGTTCCGGACAGGCTCGGGCCTACGAGCAGTACTTC. Its translation: CASSSGQARAYEQYF.

The chain is built from TRBV19 and TRBJ1-1; no clear D. The ends were cut back, 7 bases at V and 4 bases at J, with 13 bases in the middle. This CDR3 is 13 amino acids long. Germline V gene sequence: CDR1 LNHDA, CDR2 SQIVND (reference sequence). The CDR3 protein is CASMGVFATEAFF. As DNA, the CDR3 is TGTGCCAGTATGGGCGTTTTTGCCACTGAAGCTTTCTTT. Based on the CDR3 plus reference TRBV19 and TRBJ1-1, the full variable domain is DGGITQSPKYLFRKEGQNVTLSCEQNLNHDAMYWYRQDPGQGLRLIYYSQIVNDFQKGDIAEGYSVSREKKESFPLTVTSAQKNPTAFYLCASMGVFATEAFFGQGTRLTVV.

V usage is TRBV4-1 and J usage is TRBJ1-4, with D tentatively TRBD1 (5 bases). This CDR3 has 15 amino acids. Germline loops: CDR1 MGHRA, CDR2 YSYEKL. The V end lost 4 bases, the J end lost 1 base, and 10 bases lay between the germline ends. This CDR3 is CASSLPGGTNEKLFF. As DNA, the CDR3 is TGCGCCAGCAGCCTACCGGGGGGAACTAATGAAAAACTGTTTTTT.

The V gene is TRBV9, the J gene TRBJ2-6, with D perhaps matching TRBD2 (6 bases). V lost 0 bases and J 1 base, leaving 11 bases between the germline ends. The CDR3 loop spans 17 amino acids. CDR1 and CDR2 from the germline V gene are SGDLS and YYNGEE. The CDR3 bases are TGTGCCAGCAGCGTAGGTTCAGGGAGGTCTGGGGCCAACGTCCTGACTTTC. Translation gives CASSVGSGRSGANVLTF.

This clone was counted once. The J gene is TRBJ1-6, the V gene TRBV2, with D maybe TRBD1 (5 bases). V was clipped by 7 bases and J by 9 bases, with 22 bases between them. CDR1 is SNHLY and CDR2 is FYNNEI in the germline V gene. The CDR3 contains 16 residues. In DNA, the CDR3 is TGTGCCAGCAAGGAAACCGGGACCCCGGACGGTTCACCCCTCCACTTT. This sequence encodes CASKETGTPDGSPLHF.

The chain carries TRBV5-6 and TRBJ1-4; no definite D call. Per the germline V gene, CDR1 is SGHDT and CDR2 is YYEEEE. This CDR3 spans 16 amino acids. V dropped 4 bases and J dropped 10 bases, with 23 bases sitting between them. CDR3 bases: TGTGCCAGCAGCCAATATACCTCTCCGGCAGGAAGAAAACTGTTTTTT. Amino acids: CASSQYTSPAGRKLFF.

This clone was counted between two and nine times. The chain joins TRBV5-4 to TRBJ1-2, with TRBD1 identical over 9 bases. The CDR3 extends over 13 amino acids. V lost 4 bases, J lost 8 bases, and 6 bases stayed unmatched. CDR1 SGHNT and CDR2 YYREEE come from the germline V gene (reference sequence). The CDR3 sequence: CASSDRGYIGYTF. The CDR3 region has the DNA TGTGCCAGCAGCGACAGGGGGTACATCGGCTACACCTTC.

This sequence joins TRBV30 and TRBJ1-2; D is possibly TRBD1 (5 bases). V was clipped by 0 bases and J by 8 bases, with 13 bases between them. The germline CDR1 and CDR2 sequences are GTSNPN and SVGIG (reference sequence). The CDR3 spans 13 residues. CDR3 bases: TGTGCCTGGAGTGTACGGGGGAGGGGCGGCTACACCTTC. Its translation is CAWSVRGRGGYTF.

The CDR3 sequence: CASSFIWFDTQYF. The CDR3 bases are TGTGCCAGCAGTTTTATCTGGTTTGATACGCAGTATTTT. The J gene is TRBJ2-3, the V gene TRBV7-2; no clear D gene. V shed 6 bases and J shed 6 bases, with 13 bases lying between them. Germline lookup yields CDR1 SGHTA and CDR2 FQGNSA. This CDR3 region has 13 residues.

J is TRBJ2-3 and V is TRBV7-3; the match to TRBD2 covers 7 bases. Per germline, CDR1 SGHTA and CDR2 FQGTGA. The ends lost 5 bases at V and 3 bases at J; junction bases unmatched: 5. The CDR3 contains 14 residues. The CDR3 DNA follows: TGTGCCAGCAGCCCCGGACTAGGAACAGATACGCAGTATTTT. Its protein product is CASSPGLGTDTQYF. The full variable domain, its missing parts supplied by reference TRBV7-3 and TRBJ2-3, is GAGVSQTPSNKVTEKGKYVELRCDPISGHTALYWYRQSLGQGPEFLIYFQGTGAADDSGLPNDRFFAVRPEGSVSTLKIQRTERGDSAVYLCASSPGLGTDTQYFGPGTRLTVL.

The chain combines TRBV7-2 with TRBJ2-1, with 9 bases lining up with TRBD2. CDR3 length: 14 residues. From germline, CDR1 is SGHTA and CDR2 FQGNSA. The junction had 9 bases not matched to a gene; V was cut back by 8 bases and J by 7 bases. DNA of the CDR3: TGTGCCAGCTCTGGCGGGAGGGCCGGGAATGAGCAGTTCTTC. Its protein product is CASSGGRAGNEQFF.

The genes are TRBV28 and TRBJ2-7; 7 nucleotides match TRBD1. The germline CDR1 and CDR2 sequences are MDHEN and SYDVKM. This CDR3 region has 12 residues. V trimming: 5 bases; J trimming: 8 bases; junction bases outside the gene matches: 6. The CDR3 sequence is CASSPDRLQQYF. CDR3 DNA: TGTGCCAGCAGTCCGGACAGGCTCCAGCAGTACTTC. Full variable domain (missing parts from reference TRBV28 and TRBJ2-7): DVKVTQSSRYLVKRTGEKVFLECVQDMDHENMFWYRQDPGLGLRLIYFSYDVKMKEKGDIPEGYSVSREKKERFSLILESASTNQTSMYLCASSPDRLQQYFGPGTRLTVT.

The rearrangement joins TRBV30 to TRBJ1-3; no definite D call. CDR1 is GTSNPN, CDR2 SVGIG, per germline (reference sequence). Trimming took off 0 bases at V and 6 bases at J, with 9 bases between the two ends. The CDR3 is 13 amino acids. The CDR3 loop is CAWSVGQINTIYF. As DNA, the CDR3 is TGTGCCTGGAGTGTAGGGCAGATAAACACCATATATTTT.

The CDR3, as DNA: TGTGCCAGCAACGCGAACAGGGGGCCCTACGAGCAGTACTTC. Encoded protein: CASNANRGPYEQYF. The gene calls are TRBV2 and TRBJ2-7; 9 bases line up with TRBD1. Germline CDR1 and CDR2: SNHLY and FYNNEI. The CDR3 runs 14 residues. The V gene end was trimmed by 7 bases and the J gene end by 2 bases; junction bases not matched to a gene: 6.

This chain links TRBV12-5 with TRBJ2-7, with TRBD1 matching 9 bases. The V gene end was trimmed by 2 bases and the J gene end by 6 bases; junction bases not matched to a gene: 8. The CDR3 covers 15 residues. CDR1 is LGHNT, CDR2 FRNRAP, per germline. This CDR3 is CASGLWDREIAEQYF. CDR3 coding DNA: TGTGCTAGTGGTTTGTGGGACAGGGAGATCGCCGAGCAGTACTTC.

The CDR3: CASSRLAGANTGELFF. CDR3 DNA: TGCGCCAGCAGTCGACTAGCGGGTGCGAACACCGGGGAGCTGTTTTTT. The chain combines TRBV5-1 with TRBJ2-2, with 10 bases aligning to TRBD2. Germline lookup yields CDR1 SGHRS and CDR2 YFSETQ. V was clipped by 5 bases and J by 0 bases; unmatched bases: 4. This CDR3 contains 16 residues. The full variable domain, completed using reference TRBV5-1 and TRBJ2-2, is KAGVTQTPRYLIKTRGQQVTLSCSPISGHRSVSWYQQTPGQGLQFLFEYFSETQRNKGNFPGRFSGRQFSNSRSEMNVSTLELGDSALYLCASSRLAGANTGELFFGEGSRLTVL.

The chain links TRBV18 to TRBJ2-7, with D perhaps matching TRBD1 (5 bases). CDR3 length: 13 amino acids. Per germline, CDR1 KGHSH and CDR2 LQKENI. The V end lost 3 bases, the J end lost 3 bases, and 9 bases lay between the germline ends. The CDR3 bases are TGTGCCAGCTCACCGGACATCCTCTACGAGCAGTACTTC. Translation gives CASSPDILYEQYF.

The chain couples TRBV10-1 to TRBJ2-5; TRBD1 aligns across 7 bases. Germline lookup yields CDR1 WNHNN and CDR2 SYGVQD (reference sequence). This CDR3 contains 14 residues. V gave up 2 bases and J gave up 5 bases; unmatched junction bases: 5. For the CDR3, the DNA is TGCGCCAGCAGTGAGACAGGGGATAGGGAGACCCAGTACTTC. It encodes CASSETGDRETQYF.

This clone was counted once. The rearrangement uses TRBV12-5 and TRBJ2-2, with TRBD2 matching 13 bases. V lost 0 bases to trimming and J lost 4 bases; unmatched junction nucleotides: 11. Per the germline V gene, CDR1 is LGHNT and CDR2 is FRNRAP. The CDR3 consists of 20 residues. The CDR3 region is CASGLVLTKLAGGPTGELFF. The CDR3 bases are TGTGCTAGTGGTTTGGTCCTTACAAAACTAGCGGGAGGGCCCACCGGGGAGCTGTTTTTT.

This chain links TRBV19 with TRBJ2-3, with TRBD2 matching over 7 bases. CDR3 length equals 14 residues. J lost 2 bases, V lost 8 bases, and 7 bases had no gene match. Germline V CDR1 and CDR2: LNHDA, SQIVND (reference sequence). CDR3: CASRDRDYTDTQYF. DNA of the CDR3: TGTGCCAGTCGTGACCGGGACTACACAGATACGCAGTATTTT.

Worth noting for this clone: A read error may produce the germline difference seen at one junction end. The chain has TRBV7-7 and TRBJ2-5; D possibly matches TRBD1 or TRBD2 (5 bases each). Germline V gene lookup returns CDR1 SSHAT and CDR2 FNYEAQ (reference sequence). This CDR3 comprises 15 residues. The CDR3 region is CASSLGSAQGETQYF. As DNA, the CDR3 is TGTGCTAGCAGCTTAGGTAGCGCCCAGGGAGAGACCCAGTACTTC.

V gene TRBV5-4 combines with J gene TRBJ2-1, with unresolved D. The CDR3 has 13 residues. Germline loops: CDR1 SGHNT, CDR2 YYREEE (reference sequence). Trimming shortened V by 3 bases and J by 6 bases, and 10 bases separated the two germline ends. The CDR3 here is CASSYIGPNEQFF. The CDR3 coding sequence is TGTGCCAGCAGCTATATCGGCCCCAATGAGCAGTTCTTC. Together with reference TRBV5-4 and TRBJ2-1, the CDR3 gives the full variable domain: ETGVTQSPTHLIKTRGQQVTLRCSSQSGHNTVSWYQQALGQGPQFIFQYYREEENGRGNFPPRFSGLQFPNYSSELNVNALELDDSALYLCASSYIGPNEQFFGPGTRLTVL.

V and J are TRBV5-1 and TRBJ1-1; 7 positions match TRBD1. The CDR3 consists of 17 residues. The V and J ends lost 0 bases and 5 bases, in that order; junction bases with no gene match: 13. Per the germline V gene, CDR1 is SGHRS and CDR2 is YFSETQ. CDR3 nucleotides: TGCGCCAGCAGCTTGGTCGGTGGGGCAGGGGGAGGTACTGAAGCTTTCTTT. Its protein product is CASSLVGGAGGGTEAFF.

In its sample, this clone was seen a few times. The chain carries TRBV5-1 and TRBJ2-3; D not resolved. This CDR3 comprises 14 residues. V was clipped by 0 bases and J by 2 bases, with 7 bases between them. Germline CDR1 and CDR2: SGHRS and YFSETQ. The CDR3 DNA sequence: TGCGCCAGCAGCTTGGCACAACCCACAGATACGCAGTATTTT. Translating it yields CASSLAQPTDTQYF.

This chain uses TRBV18 with TRBJ2-2; D gene unclear. Looked up from germline, CDR1 is KGHSH and CDR2 is LQKENI. Trimming left V 2 bases short and J 1 base short, with 5 bases between. CDR3 size: 14 residues. This CDR3 reads CASSPDQNTGELFF. DNA for the CDR3: TGTGCCAGCTCACCAGACCAGAACACCGGGGAGCTGTTTTTT.

This chain links TRBV5-1 with TRBJ2-1, with 15 bases aligning to TRBD2. Germline CDR1 is SGHRS and CDR2 is YFSETQ. The V segment lost 2 bases and the J segment 10 bases; nucleotides outside the gene matches: 4. CDR3 size: 15 residues. The CDR3 DNA is TGCGCCAGCAGCTTTGAGGGACTAGCGGGAGGAGAGCAGTTCTTC. Translation gives CASSFEGLAGGEQFF. Drawing the rest from reference TRBV5-1 and TRBJ2-1, the complete variable domain is KAGVTQTPRYLIKTRGQQVTLSCSPISGHRSVSWYQQTPGQGLQFLFEYFSETQRNKGNFPGRFSGRQFSNSRSEMNVSTLELGDSALYLCASSFEGLAGGEQFFGPGTRLTVL.